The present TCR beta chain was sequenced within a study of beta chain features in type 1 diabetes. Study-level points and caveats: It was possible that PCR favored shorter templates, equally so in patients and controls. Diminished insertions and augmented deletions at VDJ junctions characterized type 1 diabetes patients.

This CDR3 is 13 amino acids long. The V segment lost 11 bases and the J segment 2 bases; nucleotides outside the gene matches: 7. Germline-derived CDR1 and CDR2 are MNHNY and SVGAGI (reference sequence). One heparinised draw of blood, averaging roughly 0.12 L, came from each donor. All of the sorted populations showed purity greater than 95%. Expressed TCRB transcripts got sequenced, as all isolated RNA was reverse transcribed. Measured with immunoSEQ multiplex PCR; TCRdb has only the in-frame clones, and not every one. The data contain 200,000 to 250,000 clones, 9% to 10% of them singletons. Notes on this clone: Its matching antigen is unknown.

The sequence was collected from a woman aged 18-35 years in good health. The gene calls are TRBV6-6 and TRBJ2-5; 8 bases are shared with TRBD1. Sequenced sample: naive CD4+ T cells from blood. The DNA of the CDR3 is TGTGCCGGCTCAACAGGGGGACAAGAGACCCAGTACTTC. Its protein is CAGSTGGQETQYF.